A single sample gave rise to the 24 T cell receptor beta chains below, sequenced in a study of OX40 agonist ivuxolimab in advanced cancers. Method: immunoSEQ multiplex PCR; TCRdb's copy keeps in-frame clones and lacks some. The table includes 77,000 or so clones, about 89% detected once. The sample here was CD4+ or CD8+ T cells sorted from blood, taken in a trial of the OX40 agonist ivuxolimab. The source of these receptors is an adult with an advanced solid tumor such as melanoma, head and neck, liver or kidney cancer.

This chain joins TRBV5-1 and TRBJ1-1; TRBD1 aligns across 8 bases. After removal of 4 bases from V and 1 base from J, the junction contained 3 bases not matched to a gene. CDR3 length: 14 amino acids. Germline assignment: CDR1 SGHRS and CDR2 YFSETQ. The CDR3 DNA is TGCGCCAGCAGCGGCGGGACAGGGAACACTGAAGCTTTCTTT. This sequence encodes CASSGGTGNTEAFF.

The chain employs TRBV5-1 and TRBJ2-5; D possibly corresponds to TRBD2 (6 bases). CDR3 length: 15 residues. Germline V gives CDR1 SGHRS, CDR2 YFSETQ. Trimming removed 0 bases at V and 7 bases at J, with 16 bases between. The CDR3 coding sequence is TGCGCCAGCAGCTTGGAAGGGCGGGACGGGGGGACCCAGTACTTC. Residues: CASSLEGRDGGTQYF.

J is TRBJ2-7 and V is TRBV5-1; D could derive from TRBD1 or TRBD2 (5 bases each). The CDR3 consists of 14 residues. Germline V gene data show CDR1 as SGHRS and CDR2 as YFSETQ. V lost 0 bases to trimming and J lost 7 bases, with 14 bases between them. The DNA for the CDR3 is TGCGCCAGCAGCTTGGGGGGGTTCCGTCGGGAGCAGTACTTC. Its translation is CASSLGGFRREQYF.

This clone was found a few times. The rearrangement links TRBV6-5 to TRBJ1-1, with D tentatively TRBD1 (5 bases). Trimming shortened V by 6 bases and J by 1 base, and 15 bases separated the two germline ends. The CDR3 has 15 amino acids. Germline loops: CDR1 MNHEY, CDR2 SVGAGI. The CDR3 DNA is TGTGCCAGCAGCTTAGAGCCCACAGGGAACACTGAAGCTTTCTTT. Protein product: CASSLEPTGNTEAFF.

The V call is TRBV28, the J call TRBJ1-1; 8 nucleotides agree with TRBD1. Germline CDR1 and CDR2: MDHEN and SYDVKM. V lost 8 bases and J lost 4; bases outside the gene matches: 12. The CDR3 consists of 15 residues. DNA for the CDR3: TGTGCCAGCCTAGTTGGAGCTACAGGGGGCACTGAAGCTTTCTTT. Its translation is CASLVGATGGTEAFF.

The genes are TRBV5-1 and TRBJ2-7; possible D gene TRBD1, 6 bases. Looked up from germline, CDR1 is SGHRS and CDR2 is YFSETQ. The CDR3 loop spans 13 amino acids. Trimming pared 2 bases from V and 2 bases from J, leaving 8 bases between. CDR3: CASSLQGTYEQYF. The CDR3 DNA is TGCGCCAGCAGCTTACAGGGCACCTACGAGCAGTACTTC.

The chain is built from TRBV19 and TRBJ1-5; D not resolved. Germline-derived CDR1 and CDR2 are LNHDA and SQIVND (reference sequence). The CDR3 loop spans 15 amino acids. The V end lost 4 bases, the J end lost 0 bases, and 10 bases lay between the germline ends. CDR3 sequence (DNA): TGTGCCAGTAGTACCTATGCGGTTAGCAATCAGCCCCAGCATTTT. It encodes CASSTYAVSNQPQHF.

This sequence joins TRBV2 and TRBJ1-5, with 7 bases aligning to TRBD1. The CDR3 totals 16 residues. CDR1 and CDR2 from the germline V gene are SNHLY and FYNNEI. V gave up 3 bases and J gave up 1 base; unmatched junction bases: 6. CDR3 sequence reads: CASSETTGWSNQPQHF. The CDR3 region has the DNA TGTGCCAGCAGTGAGACGACAGGGTGGAGCAATCAGCCCCAGCATTTT.

V is TRBV6-6 and J is TRBJ2-7; D unclear. Germline V lookup: CDR1 MNHNY, CDR2 SVGAGI (reference sequence). Deletions cut 5 bases from V and 4 bases from J, with 9 bases between. This CDR3 spans 12 amino acids. As DNA, the CDR3 is TGTGCCAGCAGTGGAAACACGTACGAGCAGTACTTC. This codes for CASSGNTYEQYF.

The chain has TRBV9 and TRBJ2-2, with a weak D call TRBD2 (8 bases). Trimming stripped 4 bases from V and 6 bases from J, with 16 bases between. Germline V gene lookup returns CDR1 SGDLS and CDR2 YYNGEE. The CDR3 runs to 15 residues. The CDR3 is CASSSGTRGPGELFF. The DNA of the CDR3 is TGTGCCAGCAGCTCCGGGACTAGGGGGCCCGGGGAGCTGTTTTTT.

The V and J genes are TRBV19 and TRBJ1-2; possibly TRBD1 for D (6 bases). V lost 7 bases to trimming and J lost 8 bases, with 20 bases between them. CDR1 LNHDA and CDR2 SQIVND come from the germline V gene (reference sequence). This CDR3 contains 14 residues. The CDR3 DNA reads TGTGCCAGTACCATCACGGGACAAGTATCGGGCTACACCTTC. Translating gives CASTITGQVSGYTF.

The rearrangement links TRBV7-2 to TRBJ2-5; 7 nucleotides line up with TRBD2. Germline V lookup: CDR1 SGHTA, CDR2 FQGNSA. This CDR3 is built from 14 residues. J was trimmed by 5 bases and V by 5 bases; bases with no gene match: 8. CDR3 nucleotides: TGTGCCAGCAGCACCTCGACTAGCCCCGAGACCCAGTACTTC. It translates to CASSTSTSPETQYF. Full variable domain (outside the CDR3, taken from reference TRBV7-2 and TRBJ2-5): GAGVSQSPSNKVTEKGKDVELRCDPISGHTALYWYRQSLGQGLEFLIYFQGNSAPDKSGLPSDRFSAERTGGSVSTLTIQRTQQEDSAVYLCASSTSTSPETQYFGPGTRLLVL.

The count of this clone is one. The chain joins TRBV11-2 to TRBJ2-7, with 11 bases aligning to TRBD2. Germline-derived CDR1 and CDR2 are SGHAT and FQNNGV. This CDR3 has 16 residues. With V trimmed by 6 bases and J by 3 bases, 10 bases remained unmatched. The DNA of the CDR3 is TGTGCCAGCAGTCTGGGGGTGGGACTAGCGGTCTACGAGCAGTACTTC. Translating it yields CASSLGVGLAVYEQYF.

CDR3 nucleotides: TGTGCCAGCAGCCGCGAGCAGGGTGCTTACGAGCAGTACTTC. As protein: CASSREQGAYEQYF. The rearrangement uses TRBV28 and TRBJ2-7; D is possibly TRBD1 (5 bases). The CDR3 sequence is 14 residues long. V gave up 6 bases and J gave up 4 bases, with 16 bases separating them. The germline V gene has CDR1 MDHEN and CDR2 SYDVKM.

The rearrangement links TRBV7-9 to TRBJ2-1; no firm D call. Trimming took 7 bases from V and 3 from J, leaving 4 bases between them. The germline CDR1 and CDR2 sequences are SEHNR and FQNEAQ (reference sequence). The CDR3 totals 11 residues. CDR3 in amino acids: CASTGYNEQFF. In nucleotides, the CDR3 is TGTGCCAGCACGGGCTACAATGAGCAGTTCTTC.

This clone was detected only once. The chain employs TRBV27 and TRBJ1-6; the D gene is possibly TRBD1 (5 bases). Germline loops: CDR1 MNHEY, CDR2 SMNVEV (reference sequence). This CDR3 has 15 residues. Deletions cut 3 bases from V and 7 bases from J, with 13 bases between. For the CDR3, the DNA is TGTGCCAGCAGTTTTGGGGGAGGAAGGAATTCACCCCTCCACTTT. Translated, it gives CASSFGGGRNSPLHF.

The chain links TRBV5-1 to TRBJ2-3; weak D call: TRBD1 (5 bases). The CDR3 length is 13 residues. CDR1 and CDR2 (germline): SGHRS, YFSETQ. V lost 3 bases, J lost 5 bases, and 10 bases lay in between. CDR3 sequence: CASSSLTEDTQYF. DNA of the CDR3: TGCGCCAGCAGCTCCCTGACAGAAGATACGCAGTATTTT. The complete variable domain, with remaining parts taken from reference TRBV5-1 and TRBJ2-3, reads KAGVTQTPRYLIKTRGQQVTLSCSPISGHRSVSWYQQTPGQGLQFLFEYFSETQRNKGNFPGRFSGRQFSNSRSEMNVSTLELGDSALYLCASSSLTEDTQYFGPGTRLTVL.

A single count supports this clone. This chain joins TRBV28 and TRBJ2-5; 9 nucleotides align to TRBD1. The CDR3 is made up of 15 amino acids. The trim removed 4 bases at V and 10 bases at J, leaving 13 bases unmatched. Germline assignment: CDR1 MDHEN and CDR2 SYDVKM. The CDR3 sequence: CASSSPGTGHQLQYF. In nucleotides, the CDR3 is TGTGCCAGCAGTTCCCCCGGGACAGGGCATCAGCTCCAGTACTTC.

V and J are TRBV28 and TRBJ2-3; 7 bases are a match to TRBD1. Germline loops: CDR1 MDHEN, CDR2 SYDVKM. The CDR3 runs to 14 residues. V gave up 6 bases and J gave up 4 bases; unmatched junction bases: 7. The CDR3: CASSPKQGSDTQYF. The CDR3 DNA is TGTGCCAGCAGCCCCAAACAGGGGTCAGATACGCAGTATTTT. Full variable domain (outside the CDR3, taken from reference TRBV28 and TRBJ2-3): DVKVTQSSRYLVKRTGEKVFLECVQDMDHENMFWYRQDPGLGLRLIYFSYDVKMKEKGDIPEGYSVSREKKERFSLILESASTNQTSMYLCASSPKQGSDTQYFGPGTRLTVL.

The gene calls are TRBV9 and TRBJ2-1; 11 positions agree with TRBD2. V was clipped by 2 bases and J by 6 bases; unmatched bases: 10. CDR1 and CDR2 from the germline V gene are SGDLS and YYNGEE. CDR3 size: 17 residues. The CDR3 spells CASSVAPGLAGGNEQFF. DNA for the CDR3: TGTGCCAGCAGCGTCGCCCCTGGGCTAGCGGGAGGCAATGAGCAGTTCTTC.

This chain joins TRBV4-3 and TRBJ2-7; the D gene could be TRBD1 or TRBD2 (5 bases each). This CDR3 has 15 residues. Germline V lookup: CDR1 LGHNA, CDR2 YSLEER. V was clipped by 0 bases and J by 3 bases, with 12 bases between them. The CDR3 spells CASSQDPGRFYEQYF. CDR3 bases: TGCGCCAGCAGCCAAGACCCAGGGAGATTCTACGAGCAGTACTTC.

This clone occurred a few times. The chain joins TRBV7-2 to TRBJ1-1; weak D call: TRBD1 (6 bases). This CDR3 comprises 15 residues. Germline-derived CDR1 and CDR2 are SGHTA and FQGNSA. The V gene lost 0 bases and the J gene lost 7 bases, with 15 bases spanning the gap. DNA of the CDR3: TGTGCCAGCAGCTTAGCGAGGGGGTTGGGCGGTGAAGCTTTCTTT. This codes for CASSLARGLGGEAFF.

This chain joins TRBV27 and TRBJ2-2; 10 positions agree with TRBD1. Germline-derived CDR1 and CDR2 are MNHEY and SMNVEV (reference sequence). V lost 4 bases to trimming and J lost 6 bases; unmatched junction nucleotides: 8. CDR3 length: 16 residues. CDR3 sequence: CASSSWTGGGSGELFF. CDR3 sequence (DNA): TGTGCCAGCAGTTCGTGGACAGGGGGGGGATCCGGGGAGCTGTTTTTT.

The V and J genes are TRBV27 and TRBJ2-2; D is possibly TRBD1 (5 bases). The CDR3 covers 16 residues. The germline V and J ends were trimmed by 1 base and 1 base, with 10 bases remaining between them. CDR1 and CDR2 from the germline V gene are MNHEY and SMNVEV (reference sequence). The CDR3: CASSLLVGVNTGELFF. CDR3 DNA: TGTGCCAGCAGTTTATTGGTAGGGGTGAACACCGGGGAGCTGTTTTTT.